This TCR beta chain came from a study of PD-1 blockade in classical Hodgkin lymphoma. Each patient experienced a relapse that followed autologous stem cell transplantation, and brentuximab vedotin exposure varied. Patients' outcomes at their best amounted to complete response, partial response or progressive disease. Some clones are missing from TCRdb's copy, which holds only in-frame ones; the method was immunoSEQ multiplex PCR. Seen here are fewer than 100,000 clones, roughly 92% observed once, and the top ten hold 2.5% to 3.5%. The V end lost 4 bases, the J end lost 1 base, and 11 bases lay between the germline ends. The germline V gene encodes CDR1 SEHNR and CDR2 FQNEAQ (reference sequence). This CDR3 comprises 15 residues.

Source: peripheral blood mononuclear cells (PBMCs), taken at baseline. This chain joins TRBV7-9 and TRBJ1-5, with D hard to call. The sequence was obtained from a human donor with classical Hodgkin lymphoma. The CDR3 sequence: CASSSFKDSNQPQHF. In nucleotides, the CDR3 is TGTGCCAGCAGCTCATTCAAGGACAGCAATCAGCCCCAGCATTTT.